Sequencing of this T cell receptor (beta chain) was carried out in a study of T-cell memory formation after mild COVID-19. TCRdb re-called the 5' RACE reads through MiXCR, storing one row per CDR3 protein. The sample carries about 49,000 distinct CDR3 sequences, 7.3% recorded once. In its sample, this clonotype was seen many times. This TCR was sampled from a man between 18 and 35 years old who had mild COVID-19 (a few samples of this study predate the infection). Cell type and time point are not known. Input material: PBMCs or a T cell subset sorted from them (not recorded which).

The DNA for the CDR3 is TGCGCCAGCAGCCCCTACTCCGGGACTTACACCGGGGAGCTGTTTTTT. Protein product: CASSPYSGTYTGELFF. V is TRBV5-1 and J is TRBJ2-2, with TRBD2 as a possible D gene (6 bases). Trimming stripped 4 bases from V and 3 bases from J, with 16 bases between. CDR3 length: 16 amino acids. The germline V gene encodes CDR1 SGHRS and CDR2 YFSETQ.